The present entry profiles one T cell receptor beta chain with its context. This clone occurred a few times. No cognate antigen has been identified for it. Per-base quality was not reported, and no clone a single base away is much larger than it. Participants in the prospective study were aged about 18 to 89 years, lived in 20 to 25 United States geographic areas, and enrolled through a virtual design. In the prospective study, participants were assigned to cohorts based on the clinical history participants reported in a screening survey and a study questionnaire. For ImmuneRACE Cohort 3, a participant was defined as recovered based on two consecutive negative NP/OP PCR tests, clearance by a healthcare professional, or resolution of symptoms. Each participant in the prospective study had whole blood, serum and a nasopharyngeal or oropharyngeal swab collected by mobile phlebotomists. Additional blood draws and questionnaires over an approximately 2-month period could optionally be provided by prospective study participants. Before DNA extraction, prospective study blood samples were shipped either frozen or at room temperature.

V lost 4 bases and J lost 7 bases, and the count of bases not matched to a germline gene is 4. From the cysteine through the phenylalanine, the CDR3 covers 14 amino acids. This entry keeps only the CDR3 DNA: 42 bases, framed from base 1. The germline V gene provides CDR1 MDHEN and CDR2 SYDVKM. This record comes from a study of blood T cell repertoires in COVID-19 (dated by TCRdb to 2019 to 2021). For context, the study as a whole: Samples from collaborators originated in the United States, Italy and Spain and spanned both the acute and convalescent phases of COVID-19. The repertoires were made available in a free public database intended to serve as a resource for research on the immune response to SARS-CoV-2. The samples were drawn from two sources: the first 160 participants of the ongoing ImmuneRACE study, and 950 to 1,500 subjects contributed by 6 global collaborators. The prospective study material was composed of cDNA or gDNA derived from T cells, B-cell-depleted T cells, or PBMCs. HLA class I and class II types, where available, came from metadata supplied by the sample provider rather than from assay-based typing. Subjects who had been exposed to COVID-19, were actively infected with it, or had recovered from it provided the deeply sampled blood TCRbeta repertoires that made up the dataset. The sample metadata nearly always contained a de-identified subject ID, COVID-19 status, age in years and sex.

The full study reports these points: How much clinical and demographic metadata was included differed by source and by participant, and the metadata was provided uncurated.

TCRbeta CDR3 regions were amplified from genomic DNA using the immunoSEQ Assay, a bias-controlled multiplex PCR. In the original analysis: Within the assay, amplification of reference gene primers was used to estimate how many nucleated cells each sample contained. To quantify the absolute abundance of each unique TCRbeta CDR3 rearrangement, sequence reads were collapsed and filtered. For each sample, productive Simpson clonality was calculated as the square root of Simpson's diversity index across productive rearrangements. TCRdb mirrors the immuneACCESS table, restricted to in-frame sequences. Some clones are absent from its copies; in checked studies, under half trace to an unresolved V gene, and the reason for the others is unknown. V, J and clone size are taken as reported in that table, and D and trimming were inferred from the DNA itself. This sample comprises 150,000 to 200,000 clones, around 73% of them detected only once. The ten biggest clones cover about 18% of the sample.

The sequencing input was PBMCs or T cells enriched from blood (not recorded which). This chain is built from TRBV28 and TRBJ2-2; TRBD2 lines up with 9 middle nucleotides. The origin of this receptor is a woman in her fifties or sixties who had recovered from COVID-19. The encoded CDR3 is CASSWASGIGELFF. The nucleotides read TGTGCCAGCAGTTGGGCTAGCGGGATCGGGGAGCTGTTTTTT.